This section outlines one T cell receptor beta chain sequence together with its context. The source of the sample is a study of T cell changes during pregnancy in multiple sclerosis. Sequencing was performed with immunoSEQ multiplex PCR; in TCRdb, only in-frame clones are kept and a portion is missing. The profile covers about 40,000 clones, with approximately 90% appearing a single time and about 1.5% taken by the ten largest. Trimming took off 2 bases at V and 6 bases at J, with 11 bases between the two ends. Germline V gene data show CDR1 as KGHSH and CDR2 as LQKENI. The CDR3 covers 15 residues. Sequences were obtained from PBMCs (not recorded whether the cells were cultured). The chain couples TRBV18 to TRBJ1-6, with D perhaps TRBD1 (6 bases). This clonotype originated in a female donor with multiple sclerosis, enrolled in a pregnancy study. CDR3 nucleotide sequence: TGTGCCAGCTCACCAGCGTCCAGGGGTAATTCACCCCTCCACTTT. Translated, it gives CASSPASRGNSPLHF.